This passage covers 25 T cell receptor beta chains from one sample sequenced in a study of human T cells and chemical hapten exposure. MiXCR, run by TCRdb on the RACE reads, gives a single entry per CDR3 protein. The sample has about 40,000 distinct CDR3 sequences, about 3% seen once; the top ten hold 5.5% to 7.5%. As to time point: patch test 2, 6 weeks after DPC sensitization. The treatment denotes: therapeutic diphenylcyclopropenone sensitization with weekly scalp DPC. The specimen comprised whole blood, sampled in connection with sensitization to the hapten diphenylcyclopropenone (DPC). The receptors come from a man aged 35-49 years with alopecia areata. Some clones in this sample may be carry-over from other donors' samples.

The table lists this clonotype with many counts. The genes are TRBV24-1 and TRBJ2-3; maybe TRBD1 (6 bases). This CDR3 has 16 amino acids. Trimming shortened V by 4 bases and J by 2 bases, and 15 bases separated the two germline ends. Germline V gene sequence: CDR1 KGHDR, CDR2 SFDVKD. CDR3 sequence (DNA): TGTGCCACCAGTGACCCGACAGGAGGCCACACAGATACGCAGTATTTT. Protein product: CATSDPTGGHTDTQYF.

Ten or more counts support this clonotype. This chain connects TRBV5-1 to TRBJ2-1; 7 bases fit TRBD1. The V and J ends lost 4 bases and 4 bases, in that order; junction bases with no gene match: 5. The length of the CDR3 is 14 residues. Germline assignment: CDR1 SGHRS and CDR2 YFSETQ. For the CDR3, the DNA is TGCGCCAGCAGCCTGGGACAGACTTACAATGAGCAGTTCTTC. Translated, it gives CASSLGQTYNEQFF.

This clonotype was seen a few times. This chain connects TRBV6-1 to TRBJ1-5; 11 bases line up with TRBD1. V dropped 7 bases and J dropped 6; count of bases not matched to a gene: 5. Germline CDR1 and CDR2: MNHNS and SASEGT. The CDR3 runs 14 residues. The CDR3 is CASTPGQGVQPQHF. The DNA of the CDR3 is TGTGCCAGCACTCCGGGACAGGGGGTTCAGCCCCAGCATTTT.

This clonotype has a count of ten or more. This chain joins TRBV28 and TRBJ2-7; the D gene is possibly TRBD2 (6 bases). CDR3 length equals 15 residues. The germline gives CDR1 MDHEN, CDR2 SYDVKM. Trimming pared 8 bases from V and 3 bases from J, leaving 20 bases between. This chain's CDR3 is CASCSAGTGYYEQYF. The CDR3 region has the DNA TGTGCCAGCTGTTCCGCCGGGACTGGTTACTACGAGCAGTACTTC.

Within the sample, this clonotype is medium-sized. The rearrangement joins TRBV24-1 to TRBJ2-3; 9 bases match TRBD1. V dropped 3 bases and J dropped 0; count of bases not matched to a gene: 9. This CDR3 contains 18 residues. Germline CDR1 is KGHDR and CDR2 is SFDVKD. The CDR3, as DNA: TGTGCCACCAGTGATAGGATGACCGGGACAGGGAGCACAGATACGCAGTATTTT. It encodes CATSDRMTGTGSTDTQYF.

In its sample, this clonotype was seen many times. The CDR3 sequence is CASSLEVTDTQYF. The CDR3 DNA reads as TGTGCCAGCAGCTTAGAGGTCACAGATACGCAGTATTTT. The rearrangement joins TRBV7-2 to TRBJ2-3; D is uncertain. The CDR3 loop spans 13 amino acids. CDR1 is SGHTA, CDR2 FQGNSA, per germline. V was trimmed by 1 base and J by 2 bases, leaving 4 bases between them. The full variable domain, rest sourced from reference TRBV7-2 and TRBJ2-3, is GAGVSQSPSNKVTEKGKDVELRCDPISGHTALYWYRQSLGQGLEFLIYFQGNSAPDKSGLPSDRFSAERTGGSVSTLTIQRTQQEDSAVYLCASSLEVTDTQYFGPGTRLTVL.

This clonotype was seen ten or more times. The chain recombines TRBV28 with TRBJ2-7; 7 nucleotides line up with TRBD1. Germline CDR1 is MDHEN and CDR2 is SYDVKM. With 10 bases clipped from V and 1 base from J, the junction kept 7 bases outside the gene matches. This CDR3 contains 13 residues. This chain's CDR3 is CAIWTGPSYEQYF. The CDR3, as DNA: TGTGCCATCTGGACAGGACCATCCTACGAGCAGTACTTC.

The table lists this clonotype with many counts. CDR3 loop: CASSIEKFYSGANVLTF. Here the CDR3 DNA reads TGTGCCAGTAGTATAGAAAAGTTTTACTCTGGGGCCAACGTCCTGACTTTC. The chain recombines TRBV19 with TRBJ2-6; the D is unclear. Germline CDR1 and CDR2: LNHDA and SQIVND (reference sequence). V gave up 0 bases and J gave up 0 bases, with 9 bases separating them. This CDR3 contains 17 residues.

This clonotype has ten or more counts. The chain couples TRBV4-1 to TRBJ2-1; 8 nucleotides agree with TRBD2. The CDR3 has 15 amino acids. From germline, CDR1 is MGHRA and CDR2 YSYEKL. V was clipped by 0 bases and J by 7 bases; unmatched bases: 5. CDR3 residues: CASSQEAAGVNEQFF. In DNA, the CDR3 is TGCGCCAGCAGCCAAGAGGCAGCGGGAGTTAATGAGCAGTTCTTC.

This clonotype was observed at least ten times. V gene TRBV12-3 or TRBV12-4 combines with J gene TRBJ2-7, with a weak D call TRBD1 (5 bases). Trimming stripped 6 bases from V and 4 bases from J, with 19 bases between. This CDR3 has 15 amino acids. In DNA, the CDR3 is TGTGCCAGCAGCTCCGACGGCAGGGTGGGATACGAGCAGTACTTC. Residues: CASSSDGRVGYEQYF.

In its sample, this clonotype is medium-sized. The genes are TRBV20-1 and TRBJ2-7, with 10 positions matching TRBD2. This CDR3 contains 15 residues. The V gene's germline CDR1 is DFQATT and CDR2 SNEGSKA (reference sequence). Germline trimming cut 3 bases from V and 4 bases from J; bases unmatched to any gene: 9. The CDR3 region has the DNA TGCAGTGCTAGTCCTTCTAGCGGGAGTGTTTACGAGCAGTACTTC. It encodes CSASPSSGSVYEQYF.

In its sample, this clonotype was seen many times. The chain couples TRBV10-2 to TRBJ1-1, with TRBD1 matching over 8 bases. The CDR3 consists of 15 residues. The germline V gene has CDR1 WSHSY and CDR2 SAAADI. The trim removed 3 bases at V and 4 bases at J, leaving 7 bases unmatched. Here the CDR3 DNA reads TGCGCCAGCAGTGACAGGGGGCCGGGTGGCACTGAAGCTTTCTTT. Protein product: CASSDRGPGGTEAFF.

This clonotype has ten or more counts. V is TRBV11-3 and J is TRBJ2-7; D is undetermined. Germline V gives CDR1 SGHNT, CDR2 YENEEA. The CDR3 length is 12 residues. The V end lost 4 bases, the J end lost 6 bases, and 10 bases lay between the germline ends. The CDR3 bases are TGTGCCAGCAGCTCGGGCTGGGGCGAGCAGTACTTC. Amino acid sequence: CASSSGWGEQYF.

This clonotype has a count of ten or more. The J gene is TRBJ1-1, the V gene TRBV28, with a weak D call TRBD1 (6 bases). This CDR3 has 13 amino acids. V lost 1 base to trimming and J lost 7 bases, with 10 bases between them. The germline CDR1 and CDR2 sequences are MDHEN and SYDVKM. CDR3 protein: CASSLLQGYEAFF. The CDR3 DNA follows: TGTGCCAGCAGTTTATTGCAGGGGTATGAAGCTTTCTTT.

There are many counts of this clonotype. CDR3 in DNA: TGTGCCAGCTCACCAACAGGGGGGGGAAGCGAGCAGTACTTC. Its protein is CASSPTGGGSEQYF. This sequence joins TRBV18 and TRBJ2-7; TRBD1 might be the D (8 bases). The germline V and J ends were trimmed by 2 bases and 6 bases, with 14 bases remaining between them. CDR3 length: 14 residues. CDR1 and CDR2 (germline): KGHSH, LQKENI.

In this sample, this clonotype turned up many times. V and J are TRBV20-1 and TRBJ1-6; no clear D. This CDR3 is built from 13 residues. CDR1 is DFQATT and CDR2 is SNEGSKA in the germline V gene (reference sequence). V gave up 4 bases and J gave up 6 bases, with 10 bases separating them. The CDR3 reads CSAIWRANSPLHF. In DNA form, the CDR3 reads TGCAGTGCTATCTGGAGGGCTAATTCACCCCTCCACTTT.

This clonotype was observed at least ten times. J is TRBJ2-7 and V is TRBV20-1; 8 positions match TRBD1. Germline V gene data show CDR1 as DFQATT and CDR2 as SNEGSKA (reference sequence). With V trimmed by 2 bases and J by 6 bases, 6 bases remained unmatched. There are 13 residues in the CDR3. CDR3 protein: CSARKAGGVEQYF. The CDR3 DNA follows: TGCAGTGCTAGAAAGGCAGGGGGCGTCGAGCAGTACTTC.

The sample holds many counts of this clonotype. This chain links TRBV12-3 or TRBV12-4 with TRBJ1-5, with a weak D call TRBD1 (6 bases). Trimming took 3 bases from V and 4 from J, leaving 7 bases between them. The CDR3 covers 13 residues. The CDR3 loop reads CASSLRGNQPQHF. The CDR3 region has the DNA TGTGCCAGCAGTTTGAGGGGGAATCAGCCCCAGCATTTT.

This clonotype was detected only a few times. The chain has TRBV13 and TRBJ1-1; no clear D. The CDR3 runs to 12 residues. Trimming stripped 0 bases from V and 4 bases from J, with 3 bases between. Germline V CDR1 and CDR2: PRHDT, FYEKMQ (reference sequence). The CDR3 is CASSLGLTEAFF. The CDR3 nucleotides read TGTGCCAGCAGCTTAGGGCTCACTGAAGCTTTCTTT.

Many counts were recorded for this clonotype. The rearrangement joins TRBV28 to TRBJ2-3, with 9 nucleotides matching TRBD1. The germline CDR1 and CDR2 sequences are MDHEN and SYDVKM. V shed 5 bases and J 4 bases; nucleotides not matched to a gene: 7. The CDR3 sequence is 15 residues long. Here the CDR3 DNA reads TGTGCCAGCAGTCGAAGACAGGGGGTCGCAGATACGCAGTATTTT. This sequence encodes CASSRRQGVADTQYF.

Many counts were recorded for this clonotype. The chain joins TRBV27 to TRBJ2-7; TRBD2 might be the D (6 bases). The CDR3 runs to 13 residues. Trimming left V 2 bases short and J 2 bases short, with 7 bases between. Germline assignment: CDR1 MNHEY and CDR2 SMNVEV (reference sequence). CDR3 coding DNA: TGTGCCAGCAGTTTAGCGGGAACCTACGAGCAGTACTTC. Translated: CASSLAGTYEQYF.

This clonotype was detected ten times or more. The chain recombines TRBV2 with TRBJ1-1, with D possibly being TRBD1 (6 bases). CDR1 is SNHLY, CDR2 FYNNEI, per germline. This CDR3 has 12 amino acids. Trimming cost V 9 bases and J 4 bases, with 12 bases left between them. The CDR3 nucleotides read TGTGCCAGGAACAGGGAGTTCACTGAAGCTTTCTTT. Translation: CARNREFTEAFF.

The sample holds many counts of this clonotype. This chain connects TRBV6-5 to TRBJ1-4; no clear D. The V gene lost 7 bases and the J gene lost 5 bases, with 5 bases spanning the gap. This CDR3 comprises 11 residues. Germline V gene lookup returns CDR1 MNHEY and CDR2 SVGAGI. The CDR3 region is CASMRNEKLFF. The CDR3 DNA reads as TGTGCCAGCATGAGGAATGAAAAACTGTTTTTT.

In its sample, this clonotype was seen many times. This chain joins TRBV11-1 and TRBJ2-7; D uncertain. Germline V gene lookup returns CDR1 SGHAT and CDR2 FQDESV (reference sequence). V was cut by 3 bases and J by 2 bases, with 11 bases left in between. This CDR3 contains 14 residues. This CDR3 is CASSLGQYTYEQYF. In DNA form, the CDR3 reads TGTGCCAGCAGCTTGGGTCAGTATACCTACGAGCAGTACTTC.

This clonotype has a count of ten or more. V is TRBV12-3 or TRBV12-4 and J is TRBJ2-7; 8 bases are shared with TRBD1. V lost 5 bases, J lost 2 bases, and 14 bases stayed unmatched. The CDR3 extends over 17 amino acids. The CDR3 spells CASSTTFGQGGTYEQYF. DNA of the CDR3: TGTGCCAGCAGTACAACTTTTGGACAGGGTGGCACCTACGAGCAGTACTTC.